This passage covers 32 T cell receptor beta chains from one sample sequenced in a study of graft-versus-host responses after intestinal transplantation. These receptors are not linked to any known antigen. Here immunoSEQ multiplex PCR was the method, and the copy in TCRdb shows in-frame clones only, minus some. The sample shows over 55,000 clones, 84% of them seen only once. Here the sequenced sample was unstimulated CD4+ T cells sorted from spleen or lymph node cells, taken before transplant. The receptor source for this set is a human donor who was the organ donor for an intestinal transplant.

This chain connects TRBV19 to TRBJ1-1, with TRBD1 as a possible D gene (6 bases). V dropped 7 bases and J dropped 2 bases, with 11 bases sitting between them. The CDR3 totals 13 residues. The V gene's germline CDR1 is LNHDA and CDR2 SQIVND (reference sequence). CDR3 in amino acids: CASKAGVNTEAFF. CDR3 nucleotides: TGTGCCAGTAAGGCAGGGGTCAACACTGAAGCTTTCTTT. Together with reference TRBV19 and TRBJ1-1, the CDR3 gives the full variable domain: DGGITQSPKYLFRKEGQNVTLSCEQNLNHDAMYWYRQDPGQGLRLIYYSQIVNDFQKGDIAEGYSVSREKKESFPLTVTSAQKNPTAFYLCASKAGVNTEAFFGQGTRLTVV.

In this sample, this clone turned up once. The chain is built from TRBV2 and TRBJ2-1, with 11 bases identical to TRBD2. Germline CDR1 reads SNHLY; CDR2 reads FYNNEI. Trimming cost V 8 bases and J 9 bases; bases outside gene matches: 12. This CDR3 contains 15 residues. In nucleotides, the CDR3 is TGTGCCAGCGGGGGACTAGCGGCCGCGGGGGGTGAGCAGTTCTTC. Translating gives CASGGLAAAGGEQFF.

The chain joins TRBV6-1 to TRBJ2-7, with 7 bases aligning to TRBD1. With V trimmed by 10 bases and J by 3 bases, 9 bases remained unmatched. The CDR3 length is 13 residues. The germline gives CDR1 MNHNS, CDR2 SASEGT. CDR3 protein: CATNRDRDYEQYV. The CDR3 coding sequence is TGTGCCACCAATAGGGACAGAGACTACGAGCAGTACGTC.

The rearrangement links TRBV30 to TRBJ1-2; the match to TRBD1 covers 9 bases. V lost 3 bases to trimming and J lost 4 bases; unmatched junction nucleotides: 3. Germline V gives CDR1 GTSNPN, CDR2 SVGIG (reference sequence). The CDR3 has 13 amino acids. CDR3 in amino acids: CAWSAGQGYGYTF. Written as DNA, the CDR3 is TGTGCCTGGAGCGCGGGACAGGGCTATGGCTACACCTTC. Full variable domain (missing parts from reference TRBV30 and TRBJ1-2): SQTIHQWPATLVQPVGSPLSLECTVEGTSNPNLYWYRQAAGRGLQLLFYSVGIGQISSEVPQNLSASRPQDRQFILSSKKLLLSDSGFYLCAWSAGQGYGYTFGSGTRLTVV.

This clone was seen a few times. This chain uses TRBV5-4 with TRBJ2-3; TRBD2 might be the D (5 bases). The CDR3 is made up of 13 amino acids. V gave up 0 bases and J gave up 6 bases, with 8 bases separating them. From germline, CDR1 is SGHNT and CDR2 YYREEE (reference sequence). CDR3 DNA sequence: TGTGCCAGCAGCTTGGGTAGAGGGGATACGCAGTATTTT. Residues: CASSLGRGDTQYF.

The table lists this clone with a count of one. The CDR3, as DNA: TGTGCCAGCAGTTCAGGCCTAGCGGGGGGATACAATGAGCAGTTCTTC. It is translated as CASSSGLAGGYNEQFF. V and J are TRBV6-5 and TRBJ2-1; the match to TRBD2 covers 11 bases. CDR1 MNHEY and CDR2 SVGAGI come from the germline V gene. CDR3 length: 16 residues. V was pared by 4 bases and J by 4 bases, with 6 bases of the junction left unmatched.

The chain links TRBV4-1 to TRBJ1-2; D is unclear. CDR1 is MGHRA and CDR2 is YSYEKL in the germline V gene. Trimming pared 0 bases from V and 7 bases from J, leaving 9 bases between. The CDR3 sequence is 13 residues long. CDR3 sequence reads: CASSQDRTIGYTF. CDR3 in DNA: TGCGCCAGCAGCCAAGACAGGACTATTGGCTACACCTTC.

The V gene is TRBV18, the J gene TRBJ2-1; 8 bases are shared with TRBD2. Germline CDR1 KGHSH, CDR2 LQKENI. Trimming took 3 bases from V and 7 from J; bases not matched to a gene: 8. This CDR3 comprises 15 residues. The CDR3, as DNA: TGTGCCAGCTCACCCGGGGGGGGTTTTGTGAATGAGCAGTTCTTC. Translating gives CASSPGGGFVNEQFF.

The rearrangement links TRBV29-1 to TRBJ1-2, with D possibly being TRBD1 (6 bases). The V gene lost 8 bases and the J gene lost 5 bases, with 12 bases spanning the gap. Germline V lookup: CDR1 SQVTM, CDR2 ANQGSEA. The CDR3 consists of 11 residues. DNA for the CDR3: TGCAGCACATACGGACAGTATGGCTACACCTTC. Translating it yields CSTYGQYGYTF.

The CDR3 coding sequence is TGTGCCAGCAGCCTGGGGCGGGGAAACACCGGGGAGCTGTTTTTT. It specifies CASSLGRGNTGELFF. The chain has TRBV6-1 and TRBJ2-2; D might be TRBD2 (6 bases). The CDR3 is 15 residues long. Germline V gene sequence: CDR1 MNHNS, CDR2 SASEGT. V was shortened by 6 bases and J by 2 bases, with 13 bases between the two germline ends.

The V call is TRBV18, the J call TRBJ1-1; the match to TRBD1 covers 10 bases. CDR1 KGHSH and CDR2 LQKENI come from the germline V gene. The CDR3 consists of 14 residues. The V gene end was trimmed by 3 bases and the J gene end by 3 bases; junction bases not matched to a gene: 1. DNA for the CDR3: TGTGCCAGCTCACCCGGGACAGGGGACACTGAAGCTTTCTTT. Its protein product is CASSPGTGDTEAFF.

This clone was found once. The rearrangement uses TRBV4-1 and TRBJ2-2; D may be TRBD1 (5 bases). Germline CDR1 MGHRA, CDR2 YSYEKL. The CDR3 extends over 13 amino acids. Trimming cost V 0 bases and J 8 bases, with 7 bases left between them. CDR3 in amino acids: CASSQDHRGELFF. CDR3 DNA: TGCGCCAGCAGCCAAGATCACAGGGGGGAGCTGTTTTTT.

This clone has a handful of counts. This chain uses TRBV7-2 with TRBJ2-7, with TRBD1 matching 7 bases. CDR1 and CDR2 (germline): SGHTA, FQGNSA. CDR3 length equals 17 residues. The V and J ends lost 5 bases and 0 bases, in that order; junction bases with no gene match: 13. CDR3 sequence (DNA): TGTGCCAGCAGCCCATCAGGGGGTATCTCCTCCTCCTACGAGCAGTACGTC. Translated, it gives CASSPSGGISSSYEQYV.

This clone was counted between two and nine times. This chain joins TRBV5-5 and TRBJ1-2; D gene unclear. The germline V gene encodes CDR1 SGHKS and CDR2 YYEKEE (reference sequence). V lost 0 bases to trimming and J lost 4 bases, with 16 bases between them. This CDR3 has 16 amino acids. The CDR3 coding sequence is TGTGCCAGCAGCTTGGCCGACGGCGGGGAATTCTATGGCTACACCTTC. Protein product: CASSLADGGEFYGYTF.

CDR3 in amino acids: CALDLGAWEKLFF. CDR3 coding DNA: TGTGCGTTGGATTTGGGGGCTTGGGAAAAACTGTTTTTT. The chain links TRBV30 to TRBJ1-4; possible D gene TRBD1, 6 bases. The CDR3 contains 13 residues. CDR1 is GTSNPN and CDR2 is SVGIG in the germline V gene (reference sequence).

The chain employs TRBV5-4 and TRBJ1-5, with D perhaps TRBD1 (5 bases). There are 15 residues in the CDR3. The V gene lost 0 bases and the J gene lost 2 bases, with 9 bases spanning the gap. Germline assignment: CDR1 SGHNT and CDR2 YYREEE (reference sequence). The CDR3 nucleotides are TGTGCCAGCAGCTTGGGCGGGACCGGCAATCAGCCCCAGCATTTT. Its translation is CASSLGGTGNQPQHF.

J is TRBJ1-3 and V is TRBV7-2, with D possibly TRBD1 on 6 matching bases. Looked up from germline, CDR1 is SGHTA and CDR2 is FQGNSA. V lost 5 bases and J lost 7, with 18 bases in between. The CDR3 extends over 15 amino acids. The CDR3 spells CASSGRGPSRNTIYF. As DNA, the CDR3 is TGTGCCAGCAGCGGGCGGGGGCCTAGTAGGAACACCATATATTTT.

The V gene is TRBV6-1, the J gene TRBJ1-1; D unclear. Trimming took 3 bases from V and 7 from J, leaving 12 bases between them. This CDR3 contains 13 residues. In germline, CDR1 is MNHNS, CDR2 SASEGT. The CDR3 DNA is TGTGCCAGCAGTGAGGGCGCCGAACATGAAGCTTTCTTT. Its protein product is CASSEGAEHEAFF.

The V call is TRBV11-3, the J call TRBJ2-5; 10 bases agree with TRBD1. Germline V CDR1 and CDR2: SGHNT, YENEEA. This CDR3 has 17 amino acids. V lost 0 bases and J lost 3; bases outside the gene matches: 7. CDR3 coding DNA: TGTGCCAGCAGCTTAGATAGGGGACAGGGGACTAAAGAGACCCAGTACTTC. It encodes CASSLDRGQGTKETQYF. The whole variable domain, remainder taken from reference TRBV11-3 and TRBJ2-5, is EAGVVQSPRYKIIEKKQPVAFWCNPISGHNTLYWYLQNLGQGPELLIRYENEEAVDDSQLPKDRFSAERLKGVDSTLKIQPAELGDSAVYLCASSLDRGQGTKETQYFGPGTRLLVL.

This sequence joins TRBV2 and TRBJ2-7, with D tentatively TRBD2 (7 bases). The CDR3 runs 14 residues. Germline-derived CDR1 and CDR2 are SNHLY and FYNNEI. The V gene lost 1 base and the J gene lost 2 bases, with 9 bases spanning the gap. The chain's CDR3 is CASSEGGGPYEQYV. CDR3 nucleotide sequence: TGTGCCAGCAGTGAAGGGGGGGGCCCCTACGAGCAGTACGTC.

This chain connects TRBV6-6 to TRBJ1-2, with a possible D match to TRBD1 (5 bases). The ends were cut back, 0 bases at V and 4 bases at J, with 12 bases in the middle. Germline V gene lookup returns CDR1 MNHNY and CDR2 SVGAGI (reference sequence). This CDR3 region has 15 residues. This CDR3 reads CASSYSGGQSYGYTF. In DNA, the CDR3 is TGTGCCAGCAGTTACTCGGGGGGTCAAAGCTATGGCTACACCTTC.

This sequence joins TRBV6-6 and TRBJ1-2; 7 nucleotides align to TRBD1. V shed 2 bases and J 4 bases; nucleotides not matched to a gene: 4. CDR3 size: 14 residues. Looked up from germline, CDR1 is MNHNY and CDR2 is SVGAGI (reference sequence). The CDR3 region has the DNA TGTGCCAGCAGTTACGAGGGGGCCGGCTATGGCTACACCTTC. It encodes CASSYEGAGYGYTF.

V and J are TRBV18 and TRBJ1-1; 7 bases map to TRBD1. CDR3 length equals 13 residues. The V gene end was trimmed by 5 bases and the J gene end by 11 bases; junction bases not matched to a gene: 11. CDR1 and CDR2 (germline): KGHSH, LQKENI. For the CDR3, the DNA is TGTGCCAGCTCATCGACAGGGATACGGGGGGCTTTCTTT. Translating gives CASSSTGIRGAFF.

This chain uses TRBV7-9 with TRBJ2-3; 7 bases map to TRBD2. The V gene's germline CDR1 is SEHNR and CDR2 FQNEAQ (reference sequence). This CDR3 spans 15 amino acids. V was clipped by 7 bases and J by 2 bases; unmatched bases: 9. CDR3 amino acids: CASNLSGTSTDTQYF. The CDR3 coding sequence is TGTGCCAGCAACCTAAGCGGGACTTCCACAGATACGCAGTATTTT.

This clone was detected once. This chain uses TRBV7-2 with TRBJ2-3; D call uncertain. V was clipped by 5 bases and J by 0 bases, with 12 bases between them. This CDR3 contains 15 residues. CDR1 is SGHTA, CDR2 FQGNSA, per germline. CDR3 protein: CASSPGWSSTDTQYF. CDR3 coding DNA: TGTGCCAGCAGCCCTGGCTGGTCTAGCACAGATACGCAGTATTTT.

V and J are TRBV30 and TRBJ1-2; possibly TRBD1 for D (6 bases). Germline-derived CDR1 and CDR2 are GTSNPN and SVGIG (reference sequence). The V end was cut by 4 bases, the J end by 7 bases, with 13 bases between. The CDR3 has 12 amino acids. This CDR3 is CAWTIRQVGYTF. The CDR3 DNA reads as TGTGCCTGGACGATCCGACAGGTTGGCTACACCTTC.

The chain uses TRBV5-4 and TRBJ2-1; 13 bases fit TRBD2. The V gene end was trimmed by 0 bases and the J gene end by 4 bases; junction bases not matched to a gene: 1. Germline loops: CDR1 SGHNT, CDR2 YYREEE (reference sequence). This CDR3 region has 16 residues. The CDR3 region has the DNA TGTGCCAGCAGCTTGGGGGGACTAGCGGGGTACAATGAGCAGTTCTTC. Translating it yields CASSLGGLAGYNEQFF. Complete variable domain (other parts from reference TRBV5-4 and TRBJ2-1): ETGVTQSPTHLIKTRGQQVTLRCSSQSGHNTVSWYQQALGQGPQFIFQYYREEENGRGNFPPRFSGLQFPNYSSELNVNALELDDSALYLCASSLGGLAGYNEQFFGPGTRLTVL.

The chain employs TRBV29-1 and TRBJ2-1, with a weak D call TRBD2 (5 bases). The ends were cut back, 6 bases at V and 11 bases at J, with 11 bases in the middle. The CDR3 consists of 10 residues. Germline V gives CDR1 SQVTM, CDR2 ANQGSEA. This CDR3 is CSVEAGQQFF. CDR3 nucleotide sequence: TGCAGCGTGGAGGCGGGCCAGCAGTTCTTC.

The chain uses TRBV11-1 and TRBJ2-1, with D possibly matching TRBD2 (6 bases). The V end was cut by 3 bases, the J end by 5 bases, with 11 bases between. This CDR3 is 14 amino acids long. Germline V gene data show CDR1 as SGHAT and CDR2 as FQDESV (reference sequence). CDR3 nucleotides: TGTGCCAGCAGCTTCGGGGGAGCTAACAATGAGCAGTTCTTC. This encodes CASSFGGANNEQFF.

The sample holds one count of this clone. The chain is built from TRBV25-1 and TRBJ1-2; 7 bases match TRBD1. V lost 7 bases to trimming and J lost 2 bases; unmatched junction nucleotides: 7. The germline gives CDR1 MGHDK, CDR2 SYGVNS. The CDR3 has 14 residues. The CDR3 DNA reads TGTGCCAGCACCCAGGGGGGAGGAAACTATGGCTACACCTTC. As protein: CASTQGGGNYGYTF.

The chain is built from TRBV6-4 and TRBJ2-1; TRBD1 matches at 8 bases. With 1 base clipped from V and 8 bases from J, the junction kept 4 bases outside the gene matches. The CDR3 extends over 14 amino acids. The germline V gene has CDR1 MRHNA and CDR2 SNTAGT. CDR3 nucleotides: TGTGCCAGCAGTGACTACGACAGGGGTTATGAGCAGTTCTTC. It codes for CASSDYDRGYEQFF.

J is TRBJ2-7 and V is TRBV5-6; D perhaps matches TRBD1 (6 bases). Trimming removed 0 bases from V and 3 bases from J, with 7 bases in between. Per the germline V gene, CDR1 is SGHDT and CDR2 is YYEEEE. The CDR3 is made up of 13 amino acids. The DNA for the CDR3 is TGTGCCAGCAGCTTGGACAGGGACTACGAGCAGTACGTC. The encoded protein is CASSLDRDYEQYV.